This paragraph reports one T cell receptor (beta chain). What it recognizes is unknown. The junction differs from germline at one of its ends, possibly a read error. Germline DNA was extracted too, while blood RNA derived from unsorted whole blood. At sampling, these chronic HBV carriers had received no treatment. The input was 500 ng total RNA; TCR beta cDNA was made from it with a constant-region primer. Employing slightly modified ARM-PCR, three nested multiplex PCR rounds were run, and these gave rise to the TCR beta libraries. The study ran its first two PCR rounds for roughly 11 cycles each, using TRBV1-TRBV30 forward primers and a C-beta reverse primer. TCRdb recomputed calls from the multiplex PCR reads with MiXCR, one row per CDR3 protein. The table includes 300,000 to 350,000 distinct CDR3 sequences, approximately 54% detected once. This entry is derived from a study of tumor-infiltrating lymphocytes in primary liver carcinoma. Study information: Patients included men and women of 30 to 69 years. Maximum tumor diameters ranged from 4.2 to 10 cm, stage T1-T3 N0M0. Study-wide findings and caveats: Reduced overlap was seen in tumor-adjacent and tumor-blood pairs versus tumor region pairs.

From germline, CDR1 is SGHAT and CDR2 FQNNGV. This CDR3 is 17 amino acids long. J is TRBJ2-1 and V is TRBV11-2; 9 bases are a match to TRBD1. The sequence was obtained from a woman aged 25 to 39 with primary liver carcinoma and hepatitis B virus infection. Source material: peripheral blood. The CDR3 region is CAGSLDLGTGYCNEQFF. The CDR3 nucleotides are TGTGCCGGCAGCTTGGATCTTGGGACAGGGTACTGCAATGAGCAGTTCTTC.